Reported below is one T cell receptor (beta chain). Its antigen is undetermined. The CDR3 contains 17 residues. Germline CDR1 and CDR2: SGHTA and FQGNSA. V lost 7 bases, J lost 3 bases, and 23 bases lay in between. The source of the sample is a study of cytomegalovirus exposure and HLA in healthy donors. Regarding the study as a whole: Reports described diagnosis of cytomegalovirus status by the classifier as highly specific and sensitive.

It was with 60 Vbeta and 13 Jbeta primers that the PCR ran. The protocol was immunoSEQ multiplex PCR, while the TCRdb copy is restricted to in-frame clones and leaves out a portion. The sample shows 150,000 to 200,000 clones, 65% to 80% of them seen only once. This clonotype was obtained from a woman in her forties or fifties in good health and CMV-seropositive. This rearrangement joins TRBV7-2 to TRBJ2-3; D is uncertain. The sequencing sample was made of PBMCs. CDR3 coding DNA: TGTGCCAGCACCCCAAGCGCGGTTCTAGAAGTTACAGATACGCAGTATTTT. It is translated as CASTPSAVLEVTDTQYF. Combining the CDR3 with reference TRBV7-2 and TRBJ2-3 gives the whole variable domain GAGVSQSPSNKVTEKGKDVELRCDPISGHTALYWYRQSLGQGLEFLIYFQGNSAPDKSGLPSDRFSAERTGGSVSTLTIQRTQQEDSAVYLCASTPSAVLEVTDTQYFGPGTRLTVL.